This section outlines one T cell receptor (beta chain) sequence together with its context. The antigen is undetermined. Looked up from germline, CDR1 is SQVTM and CDR2 is ANQGSEA. CDR3 length: 14 amino acids. UMI-labeled 5' RACE TRB cDNA libraries were prepared from the cells. TCRdb reprocessed the 5' RACE reads, keeping one entry per CDR3 protein, no DNA. This sample's table has under 25,000 distinct CDR3 sequences. This sample was included in a study of CXCR3-negative and CXCR3-positive naive CD8 T cells. Overall study context: Sequencing brought in 130 million or so TRB reads altogether, and each library got about 1.5 +/- 0.3 million.

Findings of the study overall: With CXCR3 expression partially decreased after cryopreservation, most assays relied on fresh PBMCs.

The sample consisted of memory CD8+ T cells from blood. The source is a human donor in good health. Some clones in this sample may be carry-over from other donors' samples. This chain joins TRBV29-1 and TRBJ2-3; TCRdb designates TRBD1, a call that cannot be tested without DNA. The CDR3 region is CSVGGDASTDTQYF.